A single T cell receptor (beta chain) is shown here with its context. Antigen: not known. The time point is: pretreatment peripheral blood. Generated by immunoSEQ multiplex PCR, the TCRdb table keeps only in-frame clones and is missing some. The sample has about 130,000 clones; 65% to 85% are singletons. The data derive from a study of PD-L1 blockade in urothelial cancer. Study summary: Of around 31 patients, twenty-five were males with bladder-origin urothelial cancer. Median T cell yield per blood sample was about 150,000 cells.

The CDR3 length is 20 residues. Trimming at V came to 8 bases and at J to 5 bases, leaving 24 bases not matched to a gene. Per the germline V gene, CDR1 is MGHRA and CDR2 is YSYEKL. Study-level results: Better progression-free and overall survival followed lower pretreatment blood clonality.

The receptor was derived from a man aged 50 to 60 with urothelial cancer. The gene calls are TRBV4-1 and TRBJ2-1, with 10 bases that match TRBD2. The sequencing here drew on PBMCs, taken around atezolizumab (anti-PD-L1) treatment. In DNA, the CDR3 is TGCGCCAGCCGACCCCCCCTCGGGTCGGGTCTAGCGGGAGACGACAATGAGCAGTTCTTC. Amino acids: CASRPPLGSGLAGDDNEQFF.